Below, 5 T cell receptor beta chains from the same sample are listed, as sequenced in a study of T cell responses to AZD1222 COVID-19 vaccine. The assay was immunoSEQ multiplex PCR, and TCRdb's table has in-frame clones only and misses some. The sample contains more than 95,000 clones, about 89% of which appear only once. The input for sequencing was peripheral blood, taken on day 0 of AZD1222 vaccination. The source of these receptors is an adult in good health.

The chain combines TRBV7-8 with TRBJ1-2; D is unclear. Between the trimmed V and J ends, which lost 5 bases and 11 bases, there was a span of 15 bases. CDR1 and CDR2 (germline): SGHVS, FQNEAQ. This CDR3 has 12 residues. The CDR3 DNA is TGTGCCAGCAGCCCAGAGGTGTCCCCGTACACCTTC. It encodes CASSPEVSPYTF.

With respect to this clone: This sample includes further DNA sequences coding for the same CDR3. The V gene is TRBV4-1, the J gene TRBJ1-4; 9 bases are shared with TRBD1. This CDR3 region has 14 residues. CDR1 MGHRA and CDR2 YSYEKL come from the germline V gene. The J segment lost 6 bases and the V segment lost 1 base, leaving 0 bases of the junction unmatched. The CDR3 region has the DNA TGCGCCAGCAGCCAAGGGACAGGGGATGAAAAACTGTTTTTT. Residues: CASSQGTGDEKLFF.

The V gene is TRBV30, the J gene TRBJ2-7; 7 positions match TRBD2. Germline V lookup: CDR1 GTSNPN, CDR2 SVGIG (reference sequence). V lost 3 bases to trimming and J lost 10 bases; unmatched junction nucleotides: 12. The CDR3 has 13 residues. The CDR3 loop is CAWRGGTPTPQYF. The DNA for the CDR3 is TGTGCCTGGAGGGGAGGGACTCCCACCCCCCAGTACTTC.

CDR3 coding DNA: TGCGCCAGCAGCCAAGGCCGATCGGGGGGTGAAAAACTGTTTTTT. It encodes CASSQGRSGGEKLFF. V usage is TRBV4-1 and J usage is TRBJ1-4, with D possibly matching TRBD1 (5 bases). The CDR3 totals 15 residues. The germline V gene has CDR1 MGHRA and CDR2 YSYEKL. Between the trimmed V and J ends, which lost 1 base and 7 bases, there was a span of 13 bases.

The genes are TRBV10-3 and TRBJ1-1, with 9 bases aligning to TRBD1. CDR1 ENHRY and CDR2 SYGVKD come from the germline V gene. V was clipped by 7 bases and J by 3 bases; unmatched bases: 3. This CDR3 spans 13 amino acids. CDR3 in amino acids: CAINGQGYTEAFF. CDR3 DNA: TGTGCCATCAACGGACAGGGGTACACTGAAGCTTTCTTT.